Shown below are 2 T cell receptor beta chains from a single sample sequenced in a study of STAT5B mutations in CD4+ large granular lymphocyte leukemia. Profiling relied on immunoSEQ multiplex PCR, and the TCRdb table lists in-frame clones only, not all of them. The sample records 20,000 to 25,000 clones, approximately 75% being singletons. Sequences were obtained from CD4+ T cells from blood buffy coats. These receptors originate from a human donor in good health.

This sequence joins TRBV7-9 and TRBJ1-3; tentatively, D is TRBD1 (5 bases). Trimming cost V 8 bases and J 3 bases, with 11 bases left between them. The CDR3 loop spans 13 amino acids. In germline, CDR1 is SEHNR, CDR2 FQNEAQ (reference sequence). CDR3 protein: CASARGGGNTIYF. The CDR3 nucleotides are TGTGCCAGCGCGAGGGGTGGTGGAAACACCATATATTTT.

The chain recombines TRBV7-9 with TRBJ2-5, with D unclear. The CDR3 runs to 11 residues. V gave up 4 bases and J gave up 3 bases, with 3 bases separating them. CDR1 is SEHNR and CDR2 is FQNEAQ in the germline V gene (reference sequence). The CDR3 protein is CASSSKETQYF. The CDR3 DNA is TGTGCCAGCAGCTCTAAAGAGACCCAGTACTTC. The complete variable domain, with remaining parts taken from reference TRBV7-9 and TRBJ2-5, reads DTGVSQNPRHKITKRGQNVTFRCDPISEHNRLYWYRQTLGQGPEFLTYFQNEAQLEKSRLLSDRFSAERPKGSFSTLEIQRTEQGDSAMYLCASSSKETQYFGPGTRLLVL.